The present TCR beta chain was sequenced within a study of T-cell reconstitution after alpha-beta-depleted transplantation in children. Preparation of the TCRbeta library was carried out with unique molecular identifiers. MiXCR was run by TCRdb on the PCR reads, yielding one entry per CDR3 protein. The sample lists 100,000 to 120,000 distinct CDR3 sequences, around 10% occurring once. CDR1 and CDR2 from the germline V gene are GTSNPN and SVGIG (reference sequence). Trimming pared 5 bases from V and 4 bases from J, leaving 14 bases between. The CDR3 is 13 residues long. The sample holds many counts of this clonotype.

The source was PBMCs from the stem cell graft donor, collected from the stem cell graft. The sequence derives from a human donor who donated a stem cell graft to a child with acute lymphoblastic leukemia. The chain couples TRBV30 to TRBJ1-1, with no clear D. The CDR3 DNA reads as TGTGCCTGGGACGTGGGATTTAGCACTGAAGCTTTCTTT. Its protein product is CAWDVGFSTEAFF.